This T cell receptor beta chain derives from a study of regulatory T cells in long-lasting Graves disease. iRepertoire HTBI primers and Arm-PCR of CDR3 regions built TCR beta libraries. TCRdb re-called the multiplex PCR reads with MiXCR, one entry per CDR3 protein. The sample includes more than 350,000 distinct CDR3 sequences, 21% of them seen just once. Specified time point: persistent/refractory GD, antithyroid drugs over 5 years with positive TRAb. With RNA extracted from PBMCs as input, the TCR library was made. V lost 3 bases and J lost 0, with 6 bases in between. Germline V CDR1 and CDR2: DFQATT, SNEGSKA (reference sequence). The CDR3 has 14 residues.

The J gene is TRBJ2-6, the V gene TRBV20-1, with D uncertain. The sequencing used peripheral blood mononuclear cells (PBMCs), collected when the disease was refractory, from a patient treated with antithyroid drugs. This TCR came from a female donor with Graves disease. The CDR3 DNA reads as TGCAGTGCTAGTCGGAGCTCTGGGGCCAACGTCCTGACTTTC. Its translation is CSASRSSGANVLTF.